This TCR beta chain came from a study of blood T cell repertoires in COVID-19. For the study at large: PBMCs, B-cell-depleted T cells, or T cells provided the cDNA or gDNA that made up the material.

The V and J ends lost 4 bases and 2 bases respectively, with 11 bases between them. Germline CDR1 and CDR2: KGHSH and LQKENI. The CDR3 totals 14 residues. Authors' methods: Reference gene primer amplification yielded estimated nucleated cell counts. Sequencing was performed with immunoSEQ multiplex PCR; in TCRdb, only in-frame clones are kept and a portion is missing. V and J calls and clone size are copied from that table; D and trimming were computed from the DNA. In the table there are fewer than 350,000 clones, 81% of which are singletons. The TCR was taken from a woman aged 60-75 years with active or convalescent COVID-19. This chain joins TRBV18 and TRBJ1-2; weak D call: TRBD1 (6 bases). The sequencing sample was made of peripheral blood. The CDR3 sequence: CASSQAGANYGYTF. The CDR3 nucleotides are TGTGCCAGCTCACAGGCAGGGGCGAACTATGGCTACACCTTC.